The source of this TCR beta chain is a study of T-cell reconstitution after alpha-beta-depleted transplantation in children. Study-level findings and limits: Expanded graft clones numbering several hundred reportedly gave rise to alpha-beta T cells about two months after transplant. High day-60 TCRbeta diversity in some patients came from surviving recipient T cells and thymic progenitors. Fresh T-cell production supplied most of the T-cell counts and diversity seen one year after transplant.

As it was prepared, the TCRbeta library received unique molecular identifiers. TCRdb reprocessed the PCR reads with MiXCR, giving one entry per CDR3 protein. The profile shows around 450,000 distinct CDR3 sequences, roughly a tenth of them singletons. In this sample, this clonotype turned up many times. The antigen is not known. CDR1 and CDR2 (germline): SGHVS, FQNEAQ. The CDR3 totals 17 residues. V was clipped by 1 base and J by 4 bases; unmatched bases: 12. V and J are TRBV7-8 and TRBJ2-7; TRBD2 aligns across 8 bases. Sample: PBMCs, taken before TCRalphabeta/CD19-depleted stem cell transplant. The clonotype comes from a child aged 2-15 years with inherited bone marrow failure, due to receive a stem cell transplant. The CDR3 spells CASSLGGAASGLYEQYF. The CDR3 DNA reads TGTGCCAGCAGCTTAGGGGGGGCGGCTAGCGGGCTTTACGAGCAGTACTTC.